This T cell receptor (beta chain) is drawn from a study of cytomegalovirus exposure and HLA in healthy donors. Whole-study findings and limits: Subsequent analysis found a tendency for first-cohort TCR clusters to co-occur within the 120 or so validation repertoires. Most TCR sequences were seen very rarely across donors, but some public TCRs occurred in many. The study listed roughly 160 cytomegalovirus-associated TCR beta chains.

With respect to this clone: Its target is not known.

Germline V gene lookup returns CDR1 LGHNA and CDR2 YSLEER. The CDR3 totals 13 residues. Trimming removed 3 bases at V and 0 bases at J, with 5 bases between. Data came from immunoSEQ multiplex PCR; TCRdb stores just in-frame clones and leaves some out. The sample records 330,000 or so clones, about nine tenths being singletons. Separation from the 666-subject first cohort characterized the approximately 130-subject validation cohort, to which the donors belonged. The TCR sequence derives from a woman between 18 and 29 years old in good health and CMV-seronegative. The sample comprised PBMCs. The chain joins TRBV4-3 to TRBJ1-2; no clear D. CDR3 residues: CASSQEPNYGYTF. In nucleotides, the CDR3 is TGCGCCAGCAGCCAGGAGCCTAACTATGGCTACACCTTC.